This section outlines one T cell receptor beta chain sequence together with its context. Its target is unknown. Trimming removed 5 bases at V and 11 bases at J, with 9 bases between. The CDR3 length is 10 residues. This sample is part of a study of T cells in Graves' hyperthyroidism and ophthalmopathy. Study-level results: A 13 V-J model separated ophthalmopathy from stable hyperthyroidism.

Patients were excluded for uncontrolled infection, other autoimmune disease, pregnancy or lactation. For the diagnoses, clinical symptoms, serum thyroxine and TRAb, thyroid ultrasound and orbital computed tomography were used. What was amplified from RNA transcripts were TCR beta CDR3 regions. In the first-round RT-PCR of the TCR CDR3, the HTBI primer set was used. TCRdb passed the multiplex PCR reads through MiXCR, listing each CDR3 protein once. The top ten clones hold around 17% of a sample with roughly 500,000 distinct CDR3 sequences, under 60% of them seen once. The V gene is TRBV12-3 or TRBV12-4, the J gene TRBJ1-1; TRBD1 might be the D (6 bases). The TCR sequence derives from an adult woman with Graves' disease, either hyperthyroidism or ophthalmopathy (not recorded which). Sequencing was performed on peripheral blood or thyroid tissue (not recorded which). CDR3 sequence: CASSEGVAFF. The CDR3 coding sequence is TGTGCCAGCAGTGAGGGGGTGGCTTTCTTT.